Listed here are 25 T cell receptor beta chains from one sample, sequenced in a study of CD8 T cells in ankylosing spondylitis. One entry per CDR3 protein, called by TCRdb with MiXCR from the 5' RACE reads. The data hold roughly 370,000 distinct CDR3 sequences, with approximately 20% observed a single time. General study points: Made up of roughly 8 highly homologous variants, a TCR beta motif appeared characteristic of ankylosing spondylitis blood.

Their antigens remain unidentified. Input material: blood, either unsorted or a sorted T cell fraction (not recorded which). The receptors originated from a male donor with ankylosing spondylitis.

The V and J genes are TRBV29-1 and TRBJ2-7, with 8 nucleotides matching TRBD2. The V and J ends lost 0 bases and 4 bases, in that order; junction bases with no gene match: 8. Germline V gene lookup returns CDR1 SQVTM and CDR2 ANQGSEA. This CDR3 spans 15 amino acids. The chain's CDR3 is CSVEDGAGDGYEQYF. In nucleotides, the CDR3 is TGCAGCGTTGAAGATGGAGCGGGAGACGGTTACGAGCAGTACTTC.

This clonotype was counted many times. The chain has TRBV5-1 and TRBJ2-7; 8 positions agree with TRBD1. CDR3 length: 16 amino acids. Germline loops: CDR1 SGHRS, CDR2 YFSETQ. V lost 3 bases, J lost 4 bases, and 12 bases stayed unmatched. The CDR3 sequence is CASSSNPQGAIYEQYF. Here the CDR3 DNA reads TGCGCCAGCAGCTCGAACCCCCAGGGGGCAATTTACGAGCAGTACTTC.

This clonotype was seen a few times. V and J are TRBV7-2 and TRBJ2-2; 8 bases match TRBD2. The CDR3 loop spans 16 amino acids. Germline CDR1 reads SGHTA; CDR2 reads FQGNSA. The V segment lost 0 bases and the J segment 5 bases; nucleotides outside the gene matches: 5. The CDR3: CASSLAPGLGTGELFF. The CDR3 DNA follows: TGTGCCAGCAGCTTAGCGCCGGGACTAGGGACCGGGGAGCTGTTTTTT.

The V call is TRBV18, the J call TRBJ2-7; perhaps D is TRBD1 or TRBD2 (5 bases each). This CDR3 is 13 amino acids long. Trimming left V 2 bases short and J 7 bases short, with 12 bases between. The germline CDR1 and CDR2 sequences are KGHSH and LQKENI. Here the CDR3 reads CASSPSGTAEQYF. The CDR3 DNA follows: TGTGCCAGCTCACCATCCGGGACGGCTGAGCAGTACTTC. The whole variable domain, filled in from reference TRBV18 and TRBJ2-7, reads NAGVMQNPRHLVRRRGQEARLRCSPMKGHSHVYWYRQLPEEGLKFMVYLQKENIIDESGMPKERFSAEFPKEGPSILRIQQVVRGDSAAYFCASSPSGTAEQYFGPGTRLTVT.

The CDR3 sequence: CASSLESSGRPGELFF. In DNA, the CDR3 is TGTGCCAGCAGCTTAGAGAGTAGCGGGAGGCCCGGGGAGCTGTTTTTT. This sequence joins TRBV7-2 and TRBJ2-2; 10 positions agree with TRBD2. Germline V lookup: CDR1 SGHTA, CDR2 FQGNSA. Unmatched junction bases numbered 5, after V lost 1 base and J lost 6 bases. The CDR3 loop spans 16 amino acids.

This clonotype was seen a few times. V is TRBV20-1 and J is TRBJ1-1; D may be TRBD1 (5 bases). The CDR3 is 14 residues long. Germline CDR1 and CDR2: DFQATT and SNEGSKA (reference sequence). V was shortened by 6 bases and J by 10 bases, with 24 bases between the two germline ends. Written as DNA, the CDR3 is TGCAGTGCCGGCGGGGGAGGGATGAGCGGGGGAGCTTTCTTT. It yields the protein CSAGGGGMSGGAFF.

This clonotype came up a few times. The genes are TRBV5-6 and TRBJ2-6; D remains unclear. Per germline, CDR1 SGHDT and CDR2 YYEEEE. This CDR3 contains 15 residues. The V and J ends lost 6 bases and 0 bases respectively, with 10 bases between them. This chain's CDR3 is CASKVAPSGANVLTF. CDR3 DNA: TGTGCCAGCAAGGTTGCTCCCTCTGGGGCCAACGTCCTGACTTTC.

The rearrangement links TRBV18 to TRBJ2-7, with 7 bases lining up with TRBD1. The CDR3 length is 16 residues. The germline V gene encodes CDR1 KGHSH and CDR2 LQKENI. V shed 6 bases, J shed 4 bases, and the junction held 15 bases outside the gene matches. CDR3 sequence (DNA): TGTGCCAGCTCGCCTTCGACAGGGTCCCGGGGATACGAGCAGTACTTC. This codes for CASSPSTGSRGYEQYF.

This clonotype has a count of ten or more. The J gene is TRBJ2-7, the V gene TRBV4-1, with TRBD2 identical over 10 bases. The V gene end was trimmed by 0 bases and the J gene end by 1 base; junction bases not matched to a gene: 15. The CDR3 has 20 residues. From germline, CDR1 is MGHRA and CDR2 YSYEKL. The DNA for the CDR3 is TGCGCCAGCAGCCAAGATCTCACCCACGTACTAGCGGGGCCTTCCTACGAGCAGTACTTC. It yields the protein CASSQDLTHVLAGPSYEQYF.

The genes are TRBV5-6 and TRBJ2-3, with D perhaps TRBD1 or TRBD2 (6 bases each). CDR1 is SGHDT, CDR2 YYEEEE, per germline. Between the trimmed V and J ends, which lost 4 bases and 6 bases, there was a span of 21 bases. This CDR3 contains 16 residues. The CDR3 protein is CASSRGSGAPYDTQYF. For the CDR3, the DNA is TGTGCCAGCAGCCGGGGGTCAGGGGCCCCGTACGATACGCAGTATTTT.

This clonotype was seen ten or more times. Written as DNA, the CDR3 is TGTGCCAGTAGTTCCGGGAGGGGGTACGAGCAGTACTTC. Residues: CASSSGRGYEQYF. The chain links TRBV19 to TRBJ2-7, with 8 bases that match TRBD2. V lost 5 bases, J lost 4 bases, and 4 bases stayed unmatched. The CDR3 sequence is 13 residues long. Germline V gives CDR1 LNHDA, CDR2 SQIVND (reference sequence).

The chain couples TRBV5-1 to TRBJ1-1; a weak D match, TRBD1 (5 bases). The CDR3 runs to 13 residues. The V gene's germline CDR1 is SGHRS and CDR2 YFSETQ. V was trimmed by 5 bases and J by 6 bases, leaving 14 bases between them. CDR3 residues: CASSRARGAEAFF. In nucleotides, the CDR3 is TGCGCCAGCAGTAGGGCGAGGGGCGCTGAAGCTTTCTTT.

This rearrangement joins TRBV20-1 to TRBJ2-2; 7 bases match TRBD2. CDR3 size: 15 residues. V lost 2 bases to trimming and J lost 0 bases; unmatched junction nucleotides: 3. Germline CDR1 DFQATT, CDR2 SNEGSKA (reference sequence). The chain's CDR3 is CSARFSGPNTGELFF. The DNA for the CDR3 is TGCAGTGCTAGATTTAGCGGGCCGAACACCGGGGAGCTGTTTTTT.

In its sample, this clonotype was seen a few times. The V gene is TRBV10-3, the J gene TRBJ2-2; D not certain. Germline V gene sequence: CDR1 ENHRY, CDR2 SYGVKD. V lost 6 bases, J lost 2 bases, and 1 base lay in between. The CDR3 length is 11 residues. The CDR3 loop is CAIRNTGELFF. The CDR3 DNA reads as TGTGCCATCAGAAACACCGGGGAGCTGTTTTTT.

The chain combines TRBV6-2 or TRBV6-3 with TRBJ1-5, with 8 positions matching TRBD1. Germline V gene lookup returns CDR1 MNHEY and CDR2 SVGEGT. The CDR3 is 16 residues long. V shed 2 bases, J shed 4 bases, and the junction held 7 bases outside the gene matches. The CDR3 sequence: CASSYGQGKQNQPQHF. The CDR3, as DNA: TGTGCCAGCAGTTACGGACAGGGAAAGCAAAATCAGCCCCAGCATTTT.

The CDR3 DNA reads TGCGCCAGCAGTGAGGGGGTTGAGCAGTTCTTC. Protein sequence: CASSEGVEQFF. The chain has TRBV5-1 and TRBJ2-1, with a weak D call TRBD1 (6 bases). The germline V gene has CDR1 SGHRS and CDR2 YFSETQ. V lost 5 bases and J lost 9, with 9 bases in between. The CDR3 covers 11 residues. The full variable domain, rest sourced from reference TRBV5-1 and TRBJ2-1, is KAGVTQTPRYLIKTRGQQVTLSCSPISGHRSVSWYQQTPGQGLQFLFEYFSETQRNKGNFPGRFSGRQFSNSRSEMNVSTLELGDSALYLCASSEGVEQFFGPGTRLTVL.

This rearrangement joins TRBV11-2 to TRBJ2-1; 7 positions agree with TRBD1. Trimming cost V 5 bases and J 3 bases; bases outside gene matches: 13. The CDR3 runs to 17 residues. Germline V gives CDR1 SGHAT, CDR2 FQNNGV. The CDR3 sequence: CASSPVRLTGFYNEQFF. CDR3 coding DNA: TGTGCCAGCAGCCCAGTCCGTTTGACAGGGTTCTACAATGAGCAGTTCTTC.

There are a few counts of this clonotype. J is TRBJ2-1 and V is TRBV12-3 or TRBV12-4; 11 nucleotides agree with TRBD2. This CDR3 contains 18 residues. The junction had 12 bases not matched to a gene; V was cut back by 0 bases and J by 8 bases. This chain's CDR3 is CASSLARELSGRDHEQFF. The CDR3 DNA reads TGTGCCAGCAGTTTAGCCCGTGAGCTTAGCGGGAGGGATCATGAGCAGTTCTTC.

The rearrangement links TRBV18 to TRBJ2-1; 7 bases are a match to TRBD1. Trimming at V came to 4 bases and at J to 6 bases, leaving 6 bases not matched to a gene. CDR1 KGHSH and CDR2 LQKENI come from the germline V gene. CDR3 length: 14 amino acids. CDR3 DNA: TGTGCCAGCTCACTCGACAGGGTCCCCAATGAGCAGTTCTTC. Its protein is CASSLDRVPNEQFF.

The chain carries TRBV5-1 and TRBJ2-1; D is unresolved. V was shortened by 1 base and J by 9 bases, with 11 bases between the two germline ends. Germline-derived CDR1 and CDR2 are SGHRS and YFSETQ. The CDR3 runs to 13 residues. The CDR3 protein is CASSLPQAFEQFF. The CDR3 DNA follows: TGCGCCAGCAGCTTGCCCCAGGCCTTTGAGCAGTTCTTC. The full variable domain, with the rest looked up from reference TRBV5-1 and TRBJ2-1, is KAGVTQTPRYLIKTRGQQVTLSCSPISGHRSVSWYQQTPGQGLQFLFEYFSETQRNKGNFPGRFSGRQFSNSRSEMNVSTLELGDSALYLCASSLPQAFEQFFGPGTRLTVL.

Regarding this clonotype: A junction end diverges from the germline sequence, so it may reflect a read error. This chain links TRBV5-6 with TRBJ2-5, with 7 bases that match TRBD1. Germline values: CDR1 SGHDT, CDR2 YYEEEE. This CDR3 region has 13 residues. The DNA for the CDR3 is TGTGCCAGCAGCTCGGACAGGCTCGGATGGGCTTCGTTC. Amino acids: CASSSDRLGWASF.

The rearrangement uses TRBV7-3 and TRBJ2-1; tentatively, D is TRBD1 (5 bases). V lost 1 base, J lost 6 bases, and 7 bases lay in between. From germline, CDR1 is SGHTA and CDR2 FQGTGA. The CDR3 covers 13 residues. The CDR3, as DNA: TGTGCCAGCAGCTTAATAAGGGGCAATGAGCAGTTCTTC. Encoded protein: CASSLIRGNEQFF.

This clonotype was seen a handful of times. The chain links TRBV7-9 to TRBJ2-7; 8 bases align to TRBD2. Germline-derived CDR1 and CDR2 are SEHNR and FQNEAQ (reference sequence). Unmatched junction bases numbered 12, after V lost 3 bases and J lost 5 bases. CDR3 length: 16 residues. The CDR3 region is CASSFLSAGGLDEQYF. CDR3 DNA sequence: TGTGCCAGCAGCTTCCTTTCTGCGGGAGGTTTAGACGAGCAGTACTTC.

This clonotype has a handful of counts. The CDR3 DNA sequence: TGCAGCGCGAGGGACCCGGGCGATGAAAAACTGTTTTTT. It translates to CSARDPGDEKLFF. The chain joins TRBV29-1 to TRBJ1-4; maybe TRBD1 (5 bases). Trimming shortened V by 7 bases and J by 6 bases, and 15 bases separated the two germline ends. CDR3 size: 13 residues. Germline V gene lookup returns CDR1 SQVTM and CDR2 ANQGSEA.

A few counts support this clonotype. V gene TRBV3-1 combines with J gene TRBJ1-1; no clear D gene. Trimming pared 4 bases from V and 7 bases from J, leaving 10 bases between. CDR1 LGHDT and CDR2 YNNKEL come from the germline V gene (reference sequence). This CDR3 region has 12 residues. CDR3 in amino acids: CASSLPEGEAFF. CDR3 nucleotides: TGTGCCAGCAGCCTTCCCGAGGGTGAAGCTTTCTTT.